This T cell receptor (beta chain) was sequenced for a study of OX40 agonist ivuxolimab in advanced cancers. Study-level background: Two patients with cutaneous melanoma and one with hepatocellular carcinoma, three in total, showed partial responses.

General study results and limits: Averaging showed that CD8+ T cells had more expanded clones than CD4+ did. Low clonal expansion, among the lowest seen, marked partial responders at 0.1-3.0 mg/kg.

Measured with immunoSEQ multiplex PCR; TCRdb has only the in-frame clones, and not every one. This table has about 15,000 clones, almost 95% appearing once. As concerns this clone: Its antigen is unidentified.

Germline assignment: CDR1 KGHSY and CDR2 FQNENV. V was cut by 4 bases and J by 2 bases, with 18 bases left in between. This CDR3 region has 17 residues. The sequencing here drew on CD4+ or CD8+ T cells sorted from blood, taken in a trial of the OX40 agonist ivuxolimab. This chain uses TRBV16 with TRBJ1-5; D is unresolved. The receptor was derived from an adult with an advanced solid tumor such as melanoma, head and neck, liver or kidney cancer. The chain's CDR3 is CASSPLQFDSGNQPQHF. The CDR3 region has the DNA TGTGCCAGCAGCCCTCTACAGTTCGACTCGGGCAATCAGCCCCAGCATTTT.